This T cell receptor beta chain was sequenced during a study of blood T cell repertoires in COVID-19. Overall study context: The United States, Italy and Spain supplied acute and convalescent COVID-19 samples. PBMCs, B-cell-depleted T cells, or T cells provided the cDNA or gDNA that made up the material.

The germline CDR1 and CDR2 sequences are LNHDA and SQIVND (reference sequence). The CDR3 extends over 15 amino acids. Trimming left V 3 bases short and J 4 bases short, with 13 bases between. Clones were read by immunoSEQ multiplex PCR, and TCRdb kept only the in-frame ones, dropping some. Of about 110,000 clones listed, 72% are singletons. The source of this sequence is a woman aged 55-70 years with acute or convalescent COVID-19. Sequencing used peripheral blood. This rearrangement joins TRBV19 to TRBJ2-1; D perhaps matches TRBD1 (8 bases). This chain's CDR3 is CASSITGGGYNEQFF. CDR3 bases: TGTGCCAGTAGTATCACAGGGGGGGGGTACAATGAGCAGTTCTTC. The full variable domain, with the rest looked up from reference TRBV19 and TRBJ2-1, is DGGITQSPKYLFRKEGQNVTLSCEQNLNHDAMYWYRQDPGQGLRLIYYSQIVNDFQKGDIAEGYSVSREKKESFPLTVTSAQKNPTAFYLCASSITGGGYNEQFFGPGTRLTVL.